This T cell receptor (beta chain) was observed in a study of blood T cell repertoires in COVID-19. Overall study context: Acute-phase and convalescent COVID-19 samples originated in the United States, Italy and Spain.

There are 15 residues in the CDR3. Looked up from germline, CDR1 is SGHVS and CDR2 is FNYEAQ. V lost 2 bases and J 3 bases, leaving 14 bases between the germline ends. Individuals aged roughly 18 to 95 years were recruited from about two dozen US areas. Participants had their cohort set by participant-reported clinical history. Original processing methods: Reference gene primer amplification gave nucleated cell count estimates. Sequencing was performed with immunoSEQ multiplex PCR; in TCRdb, only in-frame clones are kept and a portion is missing. The V and J calls and the clone size are those of that table, but D and trimming were determined from the DNA. The table lists 95,000 to 150,000 clones, 84% of them singletons, with roughly 4% in the top ten.

The source material was PBMCs or T cells enriched from blood (not recorded which). The chain employs TRBV7-6 and TRBJ2-7; weak D call: TRBD1 (5 bases). This clonotype was obtained from a woman in her thirties who had recovered from COVID-19. The CDR3 spells CASSLIQGSIYEQYF. The CDR3, as DNA: TGTGCCAGCAGCTTAATCCAGGGTTCCATCTACGAGCAGTACTTC. Combining the CDR3 with reference TRBV7-6 and TRBJ2-7 gives the whole variable domain GAGVSQSPRYKVTKRGQDVALRCDPISGHVSLYWYRQALGQGPEFLTYFNYEAQQDKSGLPNDRFSAERPEGSISTLTIQRTEQRDSAMYRCASSLIQGSIYEQYFGPGTRLTVT.